This T cell receptor (beta chain) was sequenced during a study of cytomegalovirus exposure and HLA in healthy donors. Study background: In a later analysis, it was reported that the 120 or so validation repertoires had been produced on the same platform as the roughly 610 repertoires belonging to the first cohort.

This clone was recorded only once. Antigen: not known. Donors were drawn from the 120-subject validation cohort, separate from the approximately 620-subject first cohort. CDR1 and CDR2 from the germline V gene are SGDLS and YYNGEE. This CDR3 comprises 15 residues. V shed 3 bases and J 1 base; nucleotides not matched to a gene: 5. Sequenced by immunoSEQ multiplex PCR; TCRdb stores in-frame clones only, minus some. The sample yields 70,000 to 75,000 clones, roughly 93% seen once. Study-level findings and limits: Among the CMV-associated chains, three were confirmed in vitro as specific for CMV antigens.

Sequencing was performed on PBMCs. This receptor was obtained from a young woman in good health and CMV-seronegative. The gene calls are TRBV9 and TRBJ2-3; 7 positions match TRBD1. CDR3 region: CASSGQGEGTDTQYF. The CDR3 DNA reads TGTGCCAGCAGCGGACAGGGAGAGGGCACAGATACGCAGTATTTT.